The 5 T cell receptor beta chains given below trace back to one sample, sequenced in a study of T cell repertoires in cytomegalovirus infection. MiXCR, run by TCRdb on the reads, gives a single entry per CDR3 protein. The data contain roughly 90,000 distinct CDR3 sequences, less than 30% of them seen just once; the ten biggest clones take up roughly 70%. These receptors have no known antigen. Sequences were derived from CD8+ T cells from cultured PBMCs, sampled from culture after CMV antigen stimulation. These TCRs come from a human donor in good health (CMV status not recorded). Some clones in this sample may be carry-over from other donors' samples.

The V and J genes are TRBV7-3 and TRBJ2-1; weak D call: TRBD2 (5 bases). Germline-derived CDR1 and CDR2 are SGHTA and FQGTGA. This CDR3 has 15 residues. The V and J ends lost 4 bases and 6 bases respectively, with 16 bases between them. Here the CDR3 reads CASSSVPSEGNEQFF. The CDR3 nucleotides read TGTGCCAGCAGCTCGGTCCCCTCCGAGGGCAATGAGCAGTTCTTC.

The chain employs TRBV2 and TRBJ2-7; 11 nucleotides match TRBD2. V trimming: 9 bases; J trimming: 2 bases; junction bases outside the gene matches: 0. The CDR3 is 12 amino acids. Germline assignment: CDR1 SNHLY and CDR2 FYNNEI. The CDR3 reads CARTSGTYEQYF. In DNA, the CDR3 is TGTGCCAGGACTAGCGGGACCTACGAGCAGTACTTC. The variable domain in full, with the rest retrieved from reference TRBV2 and TRBJ2-7, is EPEVTQTPSHQVTQMGQEVILRCVPISNHLYFYWYRQILGQKVEFLVSFYNNEISEKSEIFDDQFSVERPDGSNFTLKIRSTKLEDSAMYFCARTSGTYEQYFGPGTRLTVT.

This clonotype was observed at least ten times. For the CDR3, the DNA is TGTGCCAGCGGGGATAACGCAGGGACTTCACCCCTCCACTTT. It is translated as CASGDNAGTSPLHF. The J gene is TRBJ1-6, the V gene TRBV7-9; TRBD1 is a possible D gene (5 bases). The V gene lost 8 bases and the J gene lost 9 bases, with 17 bases spanning the gap. Germline V gene sequence: CDR1 SEHNR, CDR2 FQNEAQ (reference sequence). This CDR3 has 14 residues.

V gene TRBV15 combines with J gene TRBJ2-2, with D possibly matching TRBD2 (6 bases). The ends were cut back, 8 bases at V and 0 bases at J, with 16 bases in the middle. Germline V gene data show CDR1 as LNHNV and CDR2 as YYDKDF (reference sequence). The CDR3 runs 16 residues. DNA of the CDR3: TGTGCCACCGGACGAGGAGGGACCCCGAACACCGGGGAGCTGTTTTTT. Amino acids: CATGRGGTPNTGELFF.

This chain links TRBV4-2 with TRBJ1-1; D possibly corresponds to TRBD1 (5 bases). The V end was cut by 4 bases, the J end by 5 bases, with 14 bases between. Germline V CDR1 and CDR2: LGHNA, YNFKEQ. The CDR3 runs 14 residues. This CDR3 reads CASSRNIGDTEAFF. The CDR3 DNA follows: TGTGCCAGCAGCCGGAATATAGGGGATACTGAAGCTTTCTTT.